This TCR beta chain was captured in a study of response to subunit inactivated influenza vaccine (dated by TCRdb to between 2017 and 2018). Background on the whole study: Deep quantitative T cell receptor repertoire profiling was used in the study to track responses to a trivalent subunit inactivated influenza vaccine.

The library relied on RT-PCR. TCRdb records Illumina HiSeq 2500 as the sequencer. TCRdb cleaned the public reads at Q25 with fastp, built clones with MiXCR and kept in-frame beta chains. Identical CDR3 proteins give one entry, which carries the most common genes and DNA. The sample contains under 200,000 distinct CDR3 sequences, less than 15% of them found a single time. The ten largest make up over 25% of the sample. A note on this clonotype: Its target antigen remains unknown. No much larger clone exists at a distance of one base, and base qualities are not known.

Paper-wide results and their limitations: The authors suggested that each seasonal influenza vaccination may recruit only a limited number of new T cells.

V is pruned by 4 bases and J by 4 bases, leaving 5 bases of the junction without a gene match. CDR1 LNHNV and CDR2 YYDKDF were looked up in the germline V gene (reference sequence). The CDR3 holds 14 amino acids from the cysteine to the phenylalanine. Just CDR3 DNA is preserved here, 42 bases in frame from base 1. This same sample was also taken into another study, of T cells expressing NK-cell markers. Taken from the second paper: TCR beta cDNA libraries were made by 5'RACE template switching that added a universal primer site and unique molecular identifiers. About eight donors provided sorted CD3+CD56+NKG2C+, CD3+CD56+NKG2C- and CD3+CD56-NKG2C+ T-cell subsets, whose TCR beta-chain repertoires were profiled. Among the eight sequenced donors, seven were HCMV-seropositive and one was HCMV-seronegative. To restrict sorting to alphabetaTCR-expressing T cells, an anti-gammadeltaTCR antibody was added in several experiments. In more than 5 donors, the dominant CD3+CD56+NKG2C+ clonotypes ranked among the top 10 CD8+ clonotypes, making up 1.0-7.0% of CD8+ T cells. Those dominant clonotypes were again the most abundant among CD3+CD56-NKG2C+ cells in a few donors, at about 28.3-60.1%. Whether the expanded NKG2C-expressing T cell clones were specific for HCMV antigens remained unclear. The eight sequenced donors were randomly selected healthy volunteers, three men and five women. HCMV-specific IgG was detected in serum with a commercial ELISA kit to determine HCMV serostatus. Peripheral blood mononuclear cells were isolated from blood by Ficoll density gradient centrifugation. CD4+ and CD8+ T cells were isolated from PBMC by magnetic immunoseparation with Miltenyi isolation kits. cDNA synthesis was primed from the TCR beta constant segment, followed by two successive PCR amplification steps. The libraries were sequenced on Illumina HiSeq 2000/2500, MiSeq or NextSeq, producing 2 x 150 bp reads. MIGEC handled demultiplexing of the reads and grouping by UMI, while MiTCR was used to assemble and quantify clonotypes. To remove erroneous sequences, TCR cDNA sequences were retained only when supported by two or more reads. The tcR package was used for downstream repertoire analysis, and clonotypes were matched between fractions using CDR3 nucleotide sequence together with V segment. VDJmatch was used to annotate antigen specificity against VDJdb, with one amino acid substitution allowed in CDR3.

The chain joins TRBV15 to TRBJ2-5; 8 bases in the middle match TRBD1. The starting material was CD8+ T cells sorted from PBMCs, obtained about 13 days after vaccination. The TCR sequence derives from a man aged 45-65 years who received an inactivated influenza vaccine. Donor details come from another sample of the same person, matched by shared clones. Read as DNA, the sequence is TGTGCCACCAGCAACAGACAGGGGCGAGAGACCCAGTACTTC. Translated, it reads CATSNRQGRETQYF. Outside the CDR3, residues come from the reference TRBV15 and TRBJ2-5 proteins, so the full variable domain is: DAMVIQNPRYQVTQFGKPVTLSCSQTLNHNVMYWYQQKSSQAPKLLFHYYDKDFNNEADTPDNFQSRRPNTSFCFLDIRSPGLGDTAMYLCATSNRQGRETQYFGPGTRLLVL.